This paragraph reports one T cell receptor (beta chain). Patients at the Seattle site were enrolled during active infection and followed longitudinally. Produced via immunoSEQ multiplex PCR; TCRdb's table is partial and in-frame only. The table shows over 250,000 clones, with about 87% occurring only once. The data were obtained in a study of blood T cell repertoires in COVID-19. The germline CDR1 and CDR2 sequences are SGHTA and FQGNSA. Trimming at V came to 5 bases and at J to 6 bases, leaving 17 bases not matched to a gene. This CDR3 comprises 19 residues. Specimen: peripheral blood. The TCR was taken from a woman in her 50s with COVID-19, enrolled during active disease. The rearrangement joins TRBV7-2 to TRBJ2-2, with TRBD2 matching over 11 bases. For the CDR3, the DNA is TGTGCCAGCAGCCCTGGATCCCCCTCCGGGACTAGCGGAGCCGGGGAGCTGTTTTTT. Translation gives CASSPGSPSGTSGAGELFF.